A selection of T cell receptor beta chains follows, all from one sample in a study of T cell repertoires in cytomegalovirus infection. TCRdb re-analysed the reads in MiXCR, keeping a single row per CDR3 protein. The table has under 200,000 distinct CDR3 sequences, roughly 9% seen once. Material: PBMCs. Receptors were obtained from a human donor in good health (CMV status not recorded). Some clones in this sample may be carry-over from other donors' samples. The CDR3 runs from the conserved cysteine through the conserved F or W. A D gene is named only where the DNA matches it firmly. Clone size is not always given. Where it is, it says once, few, many or a class for expanded clones.

v_gene	j_gene	abundance	d_gene	CDR3aa	CDR3nt
TRBV28	TRBJ1-1	.	.	CASSPYPPGNTEAFF	TGTGCCAGCAGTCCTTACCCACCCGGGAACACTGAAGCTTTCTTT
TRBV20-1	TRBJ1-6	many	.	CSARGQGRGGNSPLHF	TGCAGTGCTAGGGGGCAGGGGAGAGGAGGGAATTCACCCCTCCACTTT
TRBV6-2/TRBV6-3	TRBJ2-7	.	TRBD2	CASSAGVSTYEQYF	TGTGCCAGCAGCGCGGGAGTTTCCACCTACGAGCAGTACTTC
TRBV19	TRBJ2-2	many	TRBD2	CASIPRASGVLTGELFF	TGTGCCAGTATTCCCCGGGCCAGCGGGGTCCTCACCGGGGAGCTGTTTTTT
TRBV20-1	TRBJ2-3	many	TRBD2	CSARDTSGIYRTQYF	TGCAGTGCTAGAGATACTAGCGGGATATACCGTACGCAGTATTTT
TRBV4-1	TRBJ2-2	few	.	CASSQTPGRTGELFF	TGCGCCAGCAGCCAAACACCGGGACGGACCGGGGAGCTGTTTTTT
TRBV11-2	TRBJ1-1	few	.	CASSTQTQSWTEAFF	TGTGCCAGCAGCACCCAAACCCAGAGTTGGACTGAAGCTTTCTTT
TRBV7-2	TRBJ1-5	many	.	CASSAQEGANQPQHF	TGTGCCAGCAGCGCCCAGGAGGGTGCCAATCAGCCCCAGCATTTT
TRBV6-6	TRBJ1-5	.	.	CASSYLADSNQPQHF	TGTGCCAGCAGTTACTTGGCCGATAGCAATCAGCCCCAGCATTTT
TRBV5-1	TRBJ1-1	.	TRBD1	CASRQGGRTVAGTEAFF	TGCGCCAGCAGACAAGGGGGCCGCACCGTTGCCGGCACTGAAGCTTTCTTT
TRBV12-3/TRBV12-4	TRBJ2-2	.	TRBD1	CASSRDRADTGELFF	TGTGCCAGCAGTCGCGACAGGGCGGACACCGGGGAGCTGTTTTTT
TRBV28	TRBJ2-6	many	.	CASSLVGSGANVLTF	TGTGCCAGCAGCTTAGTCGGCTCTGGGGCCAACGTCCTGACTTTC
TRBV28	TRBJ1-4	many	.	CASSLNHGLFEKLFF	TGTGCCAGCAGTTTAAATCACGGCCTGTTTGAAAAACTGTTTTTT
TRBV7-3	TRBJ2-5	many	.	CASSLTWQQETQYF	TGTGCCAGCAGCTTAACGTGGCAGCAAGAGACCCAGTACTTC
TRBV7-9	TRBJ1-6	.	TRBD1	CASSETGVDSPLHF	TGTGCCAGCAGCGAGACAGGGGTGGATTCACCCCTCCACTTT
TRBV28	TRBJ1-1	.	.	CASRSDTPGTEAFF	TGTGCCAGCAGATCGGACACGCCGGGAACTGAAGCTTTCTTT
TRBV28	TRBJ1-5	few	.	CASSVTGDNQPQHF	TGTGCCAGCAGCGTTACAGGAGACAATCAGCCCCAGCATTTT
TRBV7-2	TRBJ2-5	many	.	CASSSSNQETQYF	TGTGCCAGCAGCTCGAGCAACCAAGAGACCCAGTACTTC
TRBV28	TRBJ1-2	few	TRBD1	CASSLDPDRGEGYTF	TGTGCCAGCAGTTTAGACCCCGACAGGGGGGAGGGCTACACCTTC
TRBV10-3	TRBJ2-7	few	.	CAISESLRGYEQYF	TGTGCCATCAGTGAGTCTTTGCGGGGCTACGAGCAGTACTTC
TRBV7-6	TRBJ1-1	many	.	CASSRTENTEAFF	TGTGCCAGCAGCAGGACAGAGAACACTGAAGCTTTCTTT
TRBV15	TRBJ2-5	few	.	CATSRGGSKETQYF	TGTGCCACCAGCAGAGGTGGGAGTAAAGAGACCCAGTACTTC
TRBV7-2	TRBJ1-2	many	.	CASSRPNYGYTF	TGTGCCAGCAGCCGGCCTAACTATGGCTACACCTTC
TRBV20-1	TRBJ2-3	few	TRBD2	CSAGGTSGQDTQYF	TGCAGTGCTGGTGGGACTAGCGGGCAAGATACGCAGTATTTT
TRBV29-1	TRBJ1-1	few	.	CSVGQTMNTEAFF	TGCAGCGTTGGACAGACCATGAACACTGAAGCTTTCTTT
TRBV24-1	TRBJ1-2	.	TRBD1	CATSDQDRAWGYTF	TGTGCCACCAGTGATCAAGACAGGGCTTGGGGCTACACCTTC
TRBV9	TRBJ2-2	.	.	CASSVGPDGGELFF	TGTGCCAGCAGCGTAGGACCTGATGGCGGGGAGCTGTTTTTT
TRBV7-2	TRBJ2-1	many	TRBD1	CASSLARGLYNEQFF	TGTGCCAGCAGCTTAGCCAGGGGGCTTTACAATGAGCAGTTCTTC
TRBV4-2	TRBJ2-7	.	.	CASSQEGSGAGREQYF	TGTGCCAGCAGCCAAGAGGGGTCAGGGGCTGGGAGAGAGCAGTACTTC
TRBV6-4	TRBJ2-3	many	TRBD2	CASSASPAAGGSDTQYF	TGTGCCAGCAGTGCCTCGCCGGCAGCGGGAGGATCAGATACGCAGTATTTT
TRBV20-1	TRBJ1-4	many	.	CSARVPRKDEKLFF	TGCAGTGCTAGAGTGCCGCGTAAGGACGAAAAACTGTTTTTT
TRBV6-5	TRBJ2-7	many	.	CASSYARTAGYEQYF	TGTGCCAGCAGTTACGCTCGGACAGCCGGCTACGAGCAGTACTTC
TRBV29-1	TRBJ2-1	few	TRBD2	CSARSGIEYNEQFF	TGCAGCGCCCGAAGCGGGATAGAGTACAATGAGCAGTTCTTC
TRBV15	TRBJ1-1	.	TRBD1	CATSRDRGPKLLNTEAFF	TGTGCCACCAGCAGGGACAGGGGGCCCAAACTTCTGAACACTGAAGCTTTCTTT
TRBV7-2	TRBJ2-7	many	.	CASSLGGNSSYEQYF	TGTGCCAGCAGCTTAGGCGGAAACTCCTCCTACGAGCAGTACTTC
TRBV28	TRBJ2-1	many	.	CASSLGAEPEQFF	TGTGCCAGCAGTTTAGGAGCAGAACCTGAGCAGTTCTTC
TRBV28	TRBJ1-5	few	.	CASRGDHSNQPQHF	TGTGCCAGCAGGGGGGATCATAGCAATCAGCCCCAGCATTTT
TRBV20-1	TRBJ1-1	many	.	CSAQRVNTEAFF	TGCAGTGCTCAGAGAGTAAACACTGAAGCTTTCTTT
TRBV28	TRBJ2-6	.	.	CASSRVAGTGANVLTF	TGTGCCAGCAGTCGCGTGGCGGGTACTGGGGCCAACGTCCTGACTTTC
TRBV7-6	TRBJ1-1	many	.	CASSRQDRGNTEAFF	TGTGCCAGCAGCAGACAGGATCGGGGTAACACTGAAGCTTTCTTT
TRBV25-1	TRBJ1-4	many	.	CASSDQGELFF	TGTGCCAGCAGTGATCAGGGAGAACTGTTTTTT
TRBV10-3	TRBJ2-7	.	.	CAISADYEQYF	TGTGCCATCAGTGCCGACTACGAGCAGTACTTC
TRBV7-2	TRBJ2-1	many	TRBD2	CASRGGRAASDEQFF	TGTGCCAGCAGAGGCGGGAGGGCCGCTTCCGATGAGCAGTTCTTC
TRBV7-9	TRBJ1-5	.	.	CASSDGGNQPQHF	TGTGCCAGCAGCGATGGGGGGAATCAGCCCCAGCATTTT
TRBV7-8	TRBJ1-2	many	TRBD1	CASSPRTGDLYGYTF	TGTGCCAGCAGCCCCCGGACAGGGGATCTCTATGGCTACACCTTC
TRBV28	TRBJ1-5	many	TRBD1	CASSLDWDSRGNSNQPQHF	TGTGCCAGCAGCCTCGATTGGGACAGCCGGGGGAATAGCAATCAGCCCCAGCATTTT
TRBV14	TRBJ1-4	.	.	CASSLIREKLFF	TGTGCCAGCAGTCTTATTCGAGAAAAACTGTTTTTT
TRBV7-2	TRBJ2-5	many	.	CASSFVRSLETQYF	TGTGCCAGCAGCTTCGTTCGGTCGTTAGAGACCCAGTACTTC
TRBV12-3/TRBV12-4	TRBJ2-1	many	.	CASSLSGGLSYNEQFF	TGTGCCAGCAGTTTATCCGGGGGACTCTCCTACAATGAGCAGTTCTTC
TRBV7-9	TRBJ1-1	many	TRBD1	CASSLTRGEGMNTEAFF	TGTGCCAGCAGCTTAACCAGGGGGGAGGGGATGAACACTGAAGCTTTCTTT
TRBV6-2/TRBV6-3	TRBJ1-6	few	.	CASSYDGRVSSPLHF	TGTGCCAGCAGTTACGACGGACGCGTGTCCTCACCCCTCCACTTT
TRBV20-1	TRBJ2-5	few	.	CSARAEGPWETQYF	TGCAGTGCTAGAGCAGAAGGGCCCTGGGAGACCCAGTACTTC
TRBV19	TRBJ1-2	few	.	CASSTDWVYGYTF	TGTGCCAGTAGTACCGACTGGGTTTATGGCTACACCTTC
TRBV10-3	TRBJ2-5	few	TRBD2	CAIGGGRSVETQYF	TGTGCCATCGGCGGCGGGAGATCGGTAGAGACCCAGTACTTC
TRBV7-2	TRBJ2-7	many	.	CASSRPGYEQYF	TGTGCCAGCAGCCGGCCAGGCTACGAGCAGTACTTC
TRBV6-2/TRBV6-3	TRBJ2-3	few	.	CASSYLRTDTQYF	TGTGCCAGCAGTTACCTCCGAACAGATACGCAGTATTTT
TRBV20-1	TRBJ1-6	few	TRBD1	CSATPKAGGNSPLHF	TGCAGTGCTACCCCAAAGGCAGGGGGAAATTCACCCCTCCACTTT
TRBV7-2	TRBJ2-7	many	.	CASSFRTGRHEQYF	TGTGCCAGCAGCTTTAGAACAGGGCGCCACGAGCAGTACTTC
TRBV9	TRBJ2-7	many	.	CASSPRTETYEQYF	TGTGCCAGCAGCCCGCGGACAGAGACCTACGAGCAGTACTTC
TRBV28	TRBJ1-1	many	TRBD1	CASTGGGRGTEAFF	TGTGCCAGCACCGGAGGGGGCCGGGGCACTGAAGCTTTCTTT